This T cell receptor (beta chain) was identified in a study of T cell responses to AZD1222 COVID-19 vaccine. The method was immunoSEQ multiplex PCR; TCRdb's version includes in-frame clones alone and lacks a portion of them. The sample shows some 140,000 clones, about 90% of them seen only once. Germline CDR1 reads MNHEY; CDR2 reads SVGAGI. Trimming took 8 bases from V and 4 from J; bases not matched to a gene: 10. This CDR3 contains 15 residues. This TCR was sampled from an adult in good health. The chain uses TRBV6-5 and TRBJ2-5, with 10 bases aligning to TRBD1. Sequencing used peripheral blood, obtained on day 0 of AZD1222 vaccination. CDR3 bases: TGTGCCAGCCCGGACAGGGGGACTGTGTTAGAGACCCAGTACTTC. Translation: CASPDRGTVLETQYF.